The clone carrying this T cell receptor beta chain occurred once. Its specificity is unknown. Germline V gene data show CDR1 as ENHRY and CDR2 as SYGVKD. V was clipped by 11 bases and J by 1 base, with 14 bases between them. The CDR3 is made up of 13 amino acids. TCRdb called the 5' RACE reads again in MiXCR, with one record for every CDR3 protein. The profile shows hundreds of thousands of distinct CDR3 sequences, 25% to 30% of them singletons. The sample originates from a study of CD8 T cells in ankylosing spondylitis. Study outcomes and limitations: As reported, disease-linked clones showed significant enrichment in matched ankylosing spondylitis synovial fluid. It appeared that ankylosing spondylitis blood was characterized by a TCR beta motif of eight highly homologous variants. Earlier authors reported some of these motif variants in reactive arthritis synovial fluid and blood.

The source of this sequence is a male donor with ankylosing spondylitis. The sequencing sample was made of blood, either unsorted or a sorted T cell fraction (not recorded which). The V call is TRBV10-3, the J call TRBJ1-1; maybe TRBD1 (6 bases). CDR3 sequence: CAAAGHPNTEAFF. The CDR3 nucleotides read TGTGCCGCAGCGGGACACCCGAACACTGAAGCTTTCTTT.